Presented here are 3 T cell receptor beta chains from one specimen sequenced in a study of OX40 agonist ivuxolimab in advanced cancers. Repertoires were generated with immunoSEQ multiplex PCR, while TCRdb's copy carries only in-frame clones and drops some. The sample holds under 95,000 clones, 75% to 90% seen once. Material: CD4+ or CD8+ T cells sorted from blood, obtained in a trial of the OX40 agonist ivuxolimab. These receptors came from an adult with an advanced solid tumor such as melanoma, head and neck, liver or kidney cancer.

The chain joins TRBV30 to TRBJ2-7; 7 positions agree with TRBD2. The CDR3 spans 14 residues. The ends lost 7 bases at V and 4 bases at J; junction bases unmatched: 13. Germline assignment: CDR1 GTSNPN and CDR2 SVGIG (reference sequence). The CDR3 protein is CASPGGGSKYEQYF. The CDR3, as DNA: TGTGCCTCCCCCGGTGGCGGGAGTAAATACGAGCAGTACTTC.

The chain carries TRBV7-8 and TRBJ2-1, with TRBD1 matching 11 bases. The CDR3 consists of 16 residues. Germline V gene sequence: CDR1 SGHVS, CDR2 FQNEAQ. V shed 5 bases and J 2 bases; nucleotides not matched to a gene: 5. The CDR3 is CASSQRGQGAYNEQFF. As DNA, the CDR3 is TGTGCCAGCAGCCAGCGGGGACAGGGGGCCTACAATGAGCAGTTCTTC.

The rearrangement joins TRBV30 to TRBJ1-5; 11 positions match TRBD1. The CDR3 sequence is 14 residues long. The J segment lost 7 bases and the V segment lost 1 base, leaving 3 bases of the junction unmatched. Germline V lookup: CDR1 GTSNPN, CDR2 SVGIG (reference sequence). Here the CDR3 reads CAWSAGTGGQPQHF. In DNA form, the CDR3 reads TGTGCCTGGAGTGCCGGGACAGGGGGGCAGCCCCAGCATTTT.